The clone carrying this T cell receptor (beta chain) was detected only once. Its antigen remains unidentified. Primers for the PCR totalled 60 Vbeta and 13 Jbeta. Data came from immunoSEQ multiplex PCR; TCRdb stores just in-frame clones and leaves some out. The sample includes fewer than 65,000 clones, about 90% of them seen just once. These data belong to a study of cytomegalovirus exposure and HLA in healthy donors. Study-wide points: Fewer N-insertions (relative to the roughly 630-donor mean) were reportedly seen in an Asian-associated ancestry cluster in a later analysis. Most TCR sequences proved rare, with some public TCRs found in many donors. Clonal expansion, a later analysis showed, was greater in HLA-associated TCR beta chains than in equally common others.

The CDR3 runs to 16 residues. CDR1 and CDR2 (germline): MNHNS, SASEGT. The V and J ends lost 1 base and 0 bases respectively, with 10 bases between them. This chain connects TRBV6-1 to TRBJ1-3, with TRBD1 as a possible D gene (5 bases). Specimen: PBMCs. This clonotype originated in a man between 18 and 35 years old in good health and CMV-seronegative. CDR3 sequence: CASSEGWTLSGNTIYF. CDR3 DNA sequence: TGTGCCAGCAGTGAAGGATGGACACTCTCTGGAAACACCATATATTTT.